These 4 T cell receptor beta chains share one sample of origin, sequenced in a study of T cells in Graves' hyperthyroidism and ophthalmopathy. Amplification of TCR beta CDR3 regions was performed using RNA transcripts as template. When the TCR CDR3 underwent first-round RT-PCR, the HTBI primer set was used. One entry per CDR3 protein results from TCRdb running MiXCR on the multiplex PCR reads. The sample records approximately 560,000 distinct CDR3 sequences, about 45% being singletons. Sequencing input: peripheral blood or thyroid tissue (not recorded which). These receptors originate from a young woman with Graves' hyperthyroidism.

This clonotype was seen many times. The gene calls are TRBV19 and TRBJ1-5, with 9 positions matching TRBD1. Germline CDR1 LNHDA, CDR2 SQIVND (reference sequence). V lost 7 bases to trimming and J lost 8 bases; unmatched junction nucleotides: 15. CDR3 size: 16 residues. CDR3 amino acids: CASTPTSGTGRKPQHF. CDR3 bases: TGTGCCAGTACACCTACCTCCGGGACAGGGAGGAAGCCCCAGCATTTT.

V is TRBV2 and J is TRBJ2-6; 9 nucleotides agree with TRBD1. V lost 4 bases and J lost 0; bases outside the gene matches: 7. This CDR3 region has 18 residues. Germline lookup yields CDR1 SNHLY and CDR2 FYNNEI. Written as DNA, the CDR3 is TGTGCCAGCAGTGCCCGGGACAGGGCAATCTCTGGGGCCAACGTCCTGACTTTC. Its translation: CASSARDRAISGANVLTF.

This chain links TRBV25-1 with TRBJ1-1; no clear D gene. Germline V gene lookup returns CDR1 MGHDK and CDR2 SYGVNS. There are 13 residues in the CDR3. Trimming stripped 6 bases from V and 11 bases from J, with 19 bases between. The CDR3: CASSLEFYNVAFF. CDR3 DNA: TGTGCCAGCAGCTTAGAGTTCTACAACGTGGCTTTCTTT.

This rearrangement joins TRBV6-1 to TRBJ1-1; TRBD1 matches at 9 bases. Germline V gives CDR1 MNHNS, CDR2 SASEGT. J lost 5 bases, V lost 6 bases, and 4 bases had no gene match. The CDR3 is 13 amino acids. The CDR3 DNA is TGTGCCAGCAGCGGGACAGGGCATACTGAAGCTTTCTTT. This codes for CASSGTGHTEAFF.